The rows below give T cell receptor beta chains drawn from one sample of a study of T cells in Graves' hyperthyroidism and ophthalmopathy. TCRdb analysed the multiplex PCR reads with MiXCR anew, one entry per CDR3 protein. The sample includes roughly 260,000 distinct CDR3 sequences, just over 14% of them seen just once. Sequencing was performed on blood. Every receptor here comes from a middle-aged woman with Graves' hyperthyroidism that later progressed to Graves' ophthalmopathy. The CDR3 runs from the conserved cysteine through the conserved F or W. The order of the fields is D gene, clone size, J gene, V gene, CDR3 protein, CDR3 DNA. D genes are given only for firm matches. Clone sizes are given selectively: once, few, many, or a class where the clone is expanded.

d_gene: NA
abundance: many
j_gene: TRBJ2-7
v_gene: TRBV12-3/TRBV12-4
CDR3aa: CASSPNSGTYEQYF
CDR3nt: TGTGCCAGCAGTCCAAACAGCGGAACCTACGAGCAGTACTTC

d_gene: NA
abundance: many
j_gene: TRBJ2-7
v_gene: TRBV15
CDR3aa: CATSWDGTYEQYF
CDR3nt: TGTGCCACCAGCTGGGACGGTACCTACGAGCAGTACTTC

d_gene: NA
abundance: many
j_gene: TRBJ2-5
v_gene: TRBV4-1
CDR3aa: CASSHLGRNSQETQYF
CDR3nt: TGCGCCAGCAGCCATTTAGGCCGCAACTCCCAAGAGACCCAGTACTTC

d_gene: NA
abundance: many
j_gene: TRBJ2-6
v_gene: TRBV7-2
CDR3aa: CASSLLAGANVLTF
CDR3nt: TGTGCCAGCAGCTTACTGGCTGGGGCCAACGTCCTGACTTTC

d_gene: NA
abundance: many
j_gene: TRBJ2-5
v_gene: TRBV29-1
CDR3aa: CSVEVPGLYETQYF
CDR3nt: TGCAGCGTTGAAGTTCCAGGGCTATACGAGACCCAGTACTTC

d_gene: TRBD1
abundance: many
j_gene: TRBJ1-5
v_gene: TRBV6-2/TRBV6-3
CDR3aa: CASSYYRGLNQPQHF
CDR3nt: TGTGCCAGCAGTTACTACAGGGGCCTCAATCAGCCCCAGCATTTT

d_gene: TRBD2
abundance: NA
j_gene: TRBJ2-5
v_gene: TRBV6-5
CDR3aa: CTSSSPGTSGRALETQYF
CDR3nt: TGTACCAGCAGTTCGCCCGGGACTAGCGGGAGGGCCCTCGAGACCCAGTACTTC

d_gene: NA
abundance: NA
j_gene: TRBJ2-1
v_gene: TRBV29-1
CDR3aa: CSALTPGRYWNNEQFF
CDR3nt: TGCAGCGCCCTAACCCCAGGGCGATACTGGAACAATGAGCAGTTCTTC

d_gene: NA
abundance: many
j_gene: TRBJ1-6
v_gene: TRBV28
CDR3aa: CASSSAGETNSPLHF
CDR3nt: TGTGCCAGCAGTTCTGCGGGGGAAACGAATTCACCCCTCCACTTT

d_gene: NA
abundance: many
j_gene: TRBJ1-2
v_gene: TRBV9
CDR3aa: CASSVAAGGGYTF
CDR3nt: TGTGCCAGCAGCGTAGCCGCAGGAGGGGGCTACACCTTC

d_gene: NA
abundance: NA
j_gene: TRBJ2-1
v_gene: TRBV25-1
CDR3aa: CASSESVGWGNEQFF
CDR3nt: TGTGCCAGCAGTGAATCAGTAGGGTGGGGAAATGAGCAGTTCTTC

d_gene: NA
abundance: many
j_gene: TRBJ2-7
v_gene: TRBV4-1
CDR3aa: CASSRGAPAQGEQYF
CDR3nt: TGCGCCAGCAGTCGTGGGGCTCCCGCTCAGGGCGAGCAGTACTTC

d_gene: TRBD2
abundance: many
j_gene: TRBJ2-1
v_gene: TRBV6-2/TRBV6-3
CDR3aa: CASSYSPGLVDNEQFF
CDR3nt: TGTGCCAGCAGTTACTCACCGGGACTAGTGGACAATGAGCAGTTCTTC

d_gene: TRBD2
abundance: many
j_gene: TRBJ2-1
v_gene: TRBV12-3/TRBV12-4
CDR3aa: CASSFLAGVPYNEQFF
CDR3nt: TGTGCCAGCAGTTTTTTAGCGGGAGTTCCCTACAATGAGCAGTTCTTC

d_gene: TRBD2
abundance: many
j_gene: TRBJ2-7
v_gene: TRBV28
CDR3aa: CASSLPPSGRYEQYF
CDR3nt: TGTGCCAGCAGTTTACCACCTAGCGGGAGGTACGAGCAGTACTTC

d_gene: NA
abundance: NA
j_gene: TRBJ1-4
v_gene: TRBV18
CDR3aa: CASSPRERANEKLFF
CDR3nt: TGTGCCAGCTCCCCTCGGGAGAGGGCGAATGAAAAACTGTTTTTT

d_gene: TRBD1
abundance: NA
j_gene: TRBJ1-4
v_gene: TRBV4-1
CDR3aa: CASSQPDRGTEKLFF
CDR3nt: TGCGCCAGCAGCCAACCCGACAGGGGGACAGAAAAACTGTTTTTT

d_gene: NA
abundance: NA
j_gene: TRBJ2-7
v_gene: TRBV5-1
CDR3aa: CASSLGLSFYDEQYF
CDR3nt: TGCGCCAGCAGCTTGGGCCTCTCCTTCTATGACGAGCAGTACTTC

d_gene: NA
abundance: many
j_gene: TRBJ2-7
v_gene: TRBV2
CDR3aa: CASSGPGYEQYF
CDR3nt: TGTGCCAGCAGTGGTCCGGGATACGAGCAGTACTTC

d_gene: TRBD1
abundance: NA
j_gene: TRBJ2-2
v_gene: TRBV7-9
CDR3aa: CASRPGQGGTGELFF
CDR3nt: TGTGCCAGCAGACCTGGACAGGGGGGCACCGGGGAGCTGTTTTTT

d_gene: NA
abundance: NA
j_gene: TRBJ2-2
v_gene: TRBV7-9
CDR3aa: CASSSYSGRTGEPFF
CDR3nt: TGTGCCAGCAGCTCCTACTCAGGGCGGACCGGGGAGCCGTTTTTT

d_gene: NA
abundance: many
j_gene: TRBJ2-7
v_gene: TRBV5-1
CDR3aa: CASSFLLGTYEQYF
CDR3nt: TGCGCCAGCAGCTTTCTACTGGGCACCTACGAGCAGTACTTC

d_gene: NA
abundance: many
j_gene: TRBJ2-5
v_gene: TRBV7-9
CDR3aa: CASSPTISGTYQETQYF
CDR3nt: TGTGCCAGCAGCCCGACTATATCCGGGACGTACCAAGAGACCCAGTACTTC

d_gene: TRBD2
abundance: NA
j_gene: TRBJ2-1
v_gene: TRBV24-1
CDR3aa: CATSDPPPPGTSGHNEQFF
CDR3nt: TGTGCCACCAGTGACCCCCCCCCCCCCGGGACTAGCGGCCACAATGAGCAGTTCTTC

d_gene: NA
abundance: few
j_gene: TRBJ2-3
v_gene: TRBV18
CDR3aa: CASSLPLRDLTDTQYF
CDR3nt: TGTGCCAGCTCACTACCCCTCCGGGATCTCACAGATACGCAGTATTTT

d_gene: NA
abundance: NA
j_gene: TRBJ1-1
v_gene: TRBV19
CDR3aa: CASSIATWTENAEAFF
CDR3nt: TGTGCCAGTAGTATAGCGACCTGGACGGAGAACGCTGAAGCTTTCTTT

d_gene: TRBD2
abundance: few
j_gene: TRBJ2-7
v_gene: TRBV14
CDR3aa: CASSPGTSVVLEQYF
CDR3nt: TGTGCCAGCAGCCCCGGGACTAGCGTCGTCCTCGAGCAGTACTTC

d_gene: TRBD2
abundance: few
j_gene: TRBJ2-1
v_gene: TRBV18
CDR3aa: CASSGLGTSGRDNEQFF
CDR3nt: TGTGCCAGCTCAGGCCTTGGTACTAGCGGGAGGGACAATGAGCAGTTCTTC

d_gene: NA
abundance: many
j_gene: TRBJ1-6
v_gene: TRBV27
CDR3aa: CASSLPMDNSPLHF
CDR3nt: TGTGCCAGCAGTTTACCCATGGATAATTCACCCCTCCACTTT

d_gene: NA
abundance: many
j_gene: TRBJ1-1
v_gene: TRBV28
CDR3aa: CASSSALGPEAFF
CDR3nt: TGTGCCAGCAGTTCCGCGTTGGGGCCTGAAGCTTTCTTT

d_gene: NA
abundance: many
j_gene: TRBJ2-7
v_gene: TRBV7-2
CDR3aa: CASSLQESRSYEQYF
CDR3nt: TGTGCCAGCAGCCTACAGGAGAGCAGATCCTACGAGCAGTACTTC

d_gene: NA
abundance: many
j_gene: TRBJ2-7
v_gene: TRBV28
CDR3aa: CASSLAGRPSGEQYF
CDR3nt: TGTGCCAGCAGTTTAGCGGGACGGCCGAGTGGCGAGCAGTACTTC

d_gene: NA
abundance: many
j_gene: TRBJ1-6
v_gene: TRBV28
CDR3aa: CASSLRGYYNSPLHF
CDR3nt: TGTGCCAGCAGTTTACGGGGGTACTATAATTCACCCCTCCACTTT

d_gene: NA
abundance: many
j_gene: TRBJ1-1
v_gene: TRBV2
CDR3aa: CASSGDWDTEAFF
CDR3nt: TGTGCCAGCAGCGGCGACTGGGACACTGAAGCTTTCTTT

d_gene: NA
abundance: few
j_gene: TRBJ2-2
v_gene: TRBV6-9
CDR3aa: CASSYRQLNTGELFF
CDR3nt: TGTGCCAGCAGTTATCGGCAGCTGAACACCGGGGAGCTGTTTTTT

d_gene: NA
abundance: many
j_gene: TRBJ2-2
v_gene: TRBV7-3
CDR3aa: CASSLKGTTNTGELFF
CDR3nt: TGTGCCAGCAGCTTAAAGGGGACAACGAACACCGGGGAGCTGTTTTTT

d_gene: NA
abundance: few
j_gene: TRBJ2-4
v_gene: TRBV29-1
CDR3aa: CSVVQHIQYF
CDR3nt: TGCAGCGTTGTTCAACACATTCAGTACTTC

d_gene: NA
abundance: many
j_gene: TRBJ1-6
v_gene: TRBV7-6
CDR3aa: CASSLQVRGWTYNSPLHF
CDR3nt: TGTGCCAGCAGCTTACAGGTCAGGGGTTGGACCTATAATTCACCCCTCCACTTT

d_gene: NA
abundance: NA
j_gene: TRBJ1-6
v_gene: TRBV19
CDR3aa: CASSKMSSYNSPLHF
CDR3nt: TGTGCCAGTAGTAAAATGAGCTCCTATAATTCACCCCTCCACTTT

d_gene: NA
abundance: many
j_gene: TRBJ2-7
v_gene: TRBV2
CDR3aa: CASSTGYEQYF
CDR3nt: TGTGCCAGCAGTACAGGGTACGAGCAGTACTTC

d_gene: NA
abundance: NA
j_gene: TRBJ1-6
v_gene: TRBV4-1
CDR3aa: CASSQDLHRVNSPLHF
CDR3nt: TGCGCCAGCAGCCAAGATCTCCACAGGGTGAATTCACCCCTCCACTTT

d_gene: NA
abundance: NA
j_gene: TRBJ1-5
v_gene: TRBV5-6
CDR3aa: CASSLTGLGNQPQHF
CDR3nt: TGTGCCAGCAGCTTGACGGGGCTTGGCAATCAGCCCCAGCATTTT

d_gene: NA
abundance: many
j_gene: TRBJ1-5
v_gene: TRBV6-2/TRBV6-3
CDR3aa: CASSYAWGTQPQHF
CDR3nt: TGTGCCAGCAGTTACGCTTGGGGGACTCAGCCCCAGCATTTT

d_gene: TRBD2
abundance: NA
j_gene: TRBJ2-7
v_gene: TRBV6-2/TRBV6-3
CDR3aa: CASSYSLAGGPGGGPSYEQYF
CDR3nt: TGTGCCAGCAGTTACTCACTAGCGGGAGGGCCGGGGGGTGGACCGTCCTACGAGCAGTACTTC

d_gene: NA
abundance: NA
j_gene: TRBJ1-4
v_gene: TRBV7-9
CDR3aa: CASSLEGPVRDREKLFF
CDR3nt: TGTGCCAGCAGCTTAGAGGGCCCGGTCAGGGATCGTGAAAAACTGTTTTTT

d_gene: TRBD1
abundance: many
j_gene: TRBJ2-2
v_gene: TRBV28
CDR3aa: CASRSDRGRPGELFF
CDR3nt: TGTGCCAGCAGATCGGACAGGGGGCGCCCCGGGGAGCTGTTTTTT

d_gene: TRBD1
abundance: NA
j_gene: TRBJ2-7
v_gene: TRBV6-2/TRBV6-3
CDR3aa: CASSYTTGSEQYF
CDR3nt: TGTGCCAGCAGTTACACGACAGGGTCCGAGCAGTACTTC

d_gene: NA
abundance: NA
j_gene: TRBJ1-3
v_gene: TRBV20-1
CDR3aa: CSARDSSGNTIYF
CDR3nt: TGCAGTGCAAGAGATAGCTCTGGAAACACCATATATTTT